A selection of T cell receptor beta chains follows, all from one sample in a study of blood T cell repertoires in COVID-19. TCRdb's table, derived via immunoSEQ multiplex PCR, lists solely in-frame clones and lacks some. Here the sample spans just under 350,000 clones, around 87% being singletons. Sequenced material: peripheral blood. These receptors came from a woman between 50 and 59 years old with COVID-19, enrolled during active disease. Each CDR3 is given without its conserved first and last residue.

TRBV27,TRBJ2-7,ASSPGTYFYEQY
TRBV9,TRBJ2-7,ASSVDPSSNEQY
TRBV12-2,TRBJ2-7,ASRLDVTSGRLYEQY
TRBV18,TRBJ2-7,ASSPTEPPRYEQY
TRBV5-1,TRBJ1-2,ASSPIEPGWDYGYT
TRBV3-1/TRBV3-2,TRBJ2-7,ASSQAPGLYYEQY
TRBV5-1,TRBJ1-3,ASSFRQGYSGNTIY
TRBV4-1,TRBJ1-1,ASSQVELNTEAF
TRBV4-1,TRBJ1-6,ASSRGAGGNSPLH
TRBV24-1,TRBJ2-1,ATSDLTGQGAYNEQF
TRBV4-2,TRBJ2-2,ASSQEGQGSFGELF
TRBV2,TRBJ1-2,ASRTDSYGYT
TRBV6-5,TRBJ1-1,ASQVQGNTEAF
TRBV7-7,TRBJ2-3,ASSLAGGNTDTQY
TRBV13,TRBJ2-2,ASSYRDRAGELF
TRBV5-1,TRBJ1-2,ASSLARAPNYGYT
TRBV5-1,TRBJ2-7,ASSLGGRGSYEQY
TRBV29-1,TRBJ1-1,SVGLATEAF